Listed here are 15 T cell receptor beta chains from one sample, sequenced in a study of T cell repertoires in cytomegalovirus infection. TCRdb itself ran the reads through MiXCR, one entry per CDR3 protein. The table records 110,000 or so distinct CDR3 sequences, approximately 28% of them present only once. No antigens are known for them. This specimen was CD8+ T cells from cultured PBMCs, taken from culture after CMV antigen stimulation. These receptors originate from a human donor in good health (CMV status not recorded). Some clones in this sample may be carry-over from other donors' samples.

This clonotype was observed a few times. J is TRBJ1-2 and V is TRBV2; D remains ambiguous. Germline lookup yields CDR1 SNHLY and CDR2 FYNNEI. V lost 2 bases, J lost 0 bases, and 10 bases lay in between. The CDR3 is 15 amino acids. CDR3 sequence reads: CASSEREFANYGYTF. The CDR3 region has the DNA TGTGCCAGCAGTGAACGAGAGTTTGCTAACTATGGCTACACCTTC.

The rearrangement links TRBV2 to TRBJ1-1; D is perhaps TRBD1 (5 bases). The CDR3 sequence is 12 residues long. The germline V gene encodes CDR1 SNHLY and CDR2 FYNNEI. Trimming removed 8 bases at V and 11 bases at J, with 18 bases between. This CDR3 is CASRDGLGDAFF. The CDR3 region has the DNA TGTGCCAGCCGGGACGGCCTGGGGGACGCTTTCTTT.

The genes are TRBV7-9 and TRBJ2-1, with D tentatively TRBD2 (5 bases). This CDR3 has 14 amino acids. CDR1 SEHNR and CDR2 FQNEAQ come from the germline V gene (reference sequence). V lost 5 bases to trimming and J lost 8 bases, with 16 bases between them. DNA of the CDR3: TGTGCCAGCAGCCAAGTTCTAGCTTGGGATGAGCAGTTCTTC. The encoded protein is CASSQVLAWDEQFF. Complete variable domain (other parts from reference TRBV7-9 and TRBJ2-1): DTGVSQNPRHKITKRGQNVTFRCDPISEHNRLYWYRQTLGQGPEFLTYFQNEAQLEKSRLLSDRFSAERPKGSFSTLEIQRTEQGDSAMYLCASSQVLAWDEQFFGPGTRLTVL.

The rearrangement uses TRBV2 and TRBJ1-3; D is unresolved. CDR3 length equals 16 residues. Between the trimmed V and J ends, which lost 2 bases and 0 bases, there was a span of 11 bases. Germline CDR1 reads SNHLY; CDR2 reads FYNNEI. The CDR3 here is CASSESVRVSGNTIYF. The DNA of the CDR3 is TGTGCCAGCAGTGAATCAGTAAGAGTCTCTGGAAACACCATATATTTT.

The chain recombines TRBV4-2 with TRBJ1-5, with 7 bases identical to TRBD1. J gave up 6 bases and V 3 bases, and 8 bases lay outside the gene matches. Germline CDR1 reads LGHNA; CDR2 reads YNFKEQ. The CDR3 is 15 residues long. In DNA form, the CDR3 reads TGTGCCAGCAGCCAGCACAGGGGATCTCGTCAGCCCCAGCATTTT. It yields the protein CASSQHRGSRQPQHF.

The V and J genes are TRBV29-1 and TRBJ1-1; TRBD1 is a possible D gene (6 bases). The CDR3 length is 14 residues. CDR1 and CDR2 from the germline V gene are SQVTM and ANQGSEA. Trimming pared 3 bases from V and 5 bases from J, leaving 16 bases between. The CDR3 DNA reads as TGCAGCGTTGACCTGACAGGCCCCGGGACTGAAGCTTTCTTT. Its protein is CSVDLTGPGTEAFF.

This rearrangement joins TRBV2 to TRBJ2-7, with D perhaps matching TRBD1 (5 bases). The CDR3 runs to 15 residues. V dropped 4 bases and J dropped 2 bases, with 15 bases sitting between them. Germline V gene data show CDR1 as SNHLY and CDR2 as FYNNEI. CDR3 nucleotide sequence: TGTGCCAGCAGTGCCTTGGGGCCGGCGGCCTACGAGCAGTACTTC. This sequence encodes CASSALGPAAYEQYF.

This clonotype was picked up a small number of times. The chain has TRBV6-2 or TRBV6-3 and TRBJ2-3; no firm D call. CDR1 MNHEY and CDR2 SVGEGT come from the germline V gene. The V and J ends lost 6 bases and 4 bases respectively, with 5 bases between them. The CDR3 spans 11 residues. The CDR3 DNA sequence: TGTGCCAGCAGGGACGCAGATACGCAGTATTTT. It translates to CASRDADTQYF.

V and J are TRBV6-5 and TRBJ2-7, with D tentatively TRBD1 (6 bases). There are 14 residues in the CDR3. V lost 4 bases and J lost 3, with 13 bases in between. CDR1 is MNHEY and CDR2 is SVGAGI in the germline V gene. The CDR3 bases are TGTGCCAGCAGTTCTCGGGACAACCACTACGAGCAGTACTTC. Protein: CASSSRDNHYEQYF.

This clonotype was found many times. The chain employs TRBV7-9 and TRBJ1-1, with D possibly TRBD1 on 6 matching bases. The CDR3 has 12 residues. Trimming cost V 4 bases and J 6 bases, with 9 bases left between them. Germline V lookup: CDR1 SEHNR, CDR2 FQNEAQ (reference sequence). In DNA form, the CDR3 reads TGTGCCAGCAGCTCGACAGGACCTGAAGCTTTCTTT. Translating it yields CASSSTGPEAFF. Supplemented by reference TRBV7-9 and TRBJ1-1, the full variable domain reads DTGVSQNPRHKITKRGQNVTFRCDPISEHNRLYWYRQTLGQGPEFLTYFQNEAQLEKSRLLSDRFSAERPKGSFSTLEIQRTEQGDSAMYLCASSSTGPEAFFGQGTRLTVV.

This rearrangement joins TRBV7-9 to TRBJ2-7, with D perhaps matching TRBD1 (5 bases). V lost 4 bases and J lost 4, with 14 bases in between. This CDR3 region has 14 residues. In germline, CDR1 is SEHNR, CDR2 FQNEAQ (reference sequence). CDR3: CASSSTTGRYEQYF. The CDR3 nucleotides read TGTGCCAGCAGCTCCACTACAGGAAGATACGAGCAGTACTTC.

J is TRBJ2-3 and V is TRBV4-3; perhaps TRBD1 as D (9 bases). This CDR3 is 18 amino acids long. Per the germline V gene, CDR1 is LGHNA and CDR2 is YSLEER. V was clipped by 7 bases and J by 0 bases, with 23 bases between them. This CDR3 reads CASTPSAGGQGSTDTQYF. The CDR3 coding sequence is TGCGCCAGCACCCCAAGCGCGGGAGGACAGGGGAGCACAGATACGCAGTATTTT.

This clonotype occurred a few times. V gene TRBV5-1 combines with J gene TRBJ2-1; the D gene is possibly TRBD1 (5 bases). Trimming left V 0 bases short and J 2 bases short, with 9 bases between. This CDR3 contains 15 residues. Germline V gene sequence: CDR1 SGHRS, CDR2 YFSETQ. For the CDR3, the DNA is TGCGCCAGCAGCTTGGATCTGGGGCCCTACAATGAGCAGTTCTTC. Protein sequence: CASSLDLGPYNEQFF.

V usage is TRBV7-8 and J usage is TRBJ2-5; the match to TRBD1 covers 8 bases. The length of the CDR3 is 18 residues. Looked up from germline, CDR1 is SGHVS and CDR2 is FQNEAQ. V was clipped by 1 base and J by 5 bases; unmatched bases: 15. The CDR3 here is CASSLDPPIRGLRETQYF. The DNA of the CDR3 is TGTGCCAGCAGCTTAGACCCCCCGATCAGGGGGCTTAGGGAGACCCAGTACTTC.

The gene calls are TRBV5-1 and TRBJ2-1; maybe TRBD2 (6 bases). CDR1 SGHRS and CDR2 YFSETQ come from the germline V gene. CDR3 length: 15 residues. V was pared by 4 bases and J by 0 bases, with 11 bases between. The CDR3 reads CASSRDSSSYNEQFF. The CDR3 nucleotides are TGCGCCAGCAGCCGGGACTCGAGCTCCTACAATGAGCAGTTCTTC.